This T cell receptor beta chain was sequenced in a study of blood T cell repertoires in COVID-19 (dated by TCRdb to 2020 to 2021). Regarding the complete study: Samples from collaborators originated in the United States, Italy and Spain and spanned both the acute and convalescent phases of COVID-19. HLA class I and class II types, where available, came from metadata supplied by the sample provider rather than from assay-based typing. The samples were drawn from the first 160 participants of the ongoing ImmuneRACE study and from 1,254 subjects provided by 6 global collaborators. Subjects who had been exposed to COVID-19, were actively infected with it, or had recovered from it provided the deeply sampled blood TCRbeta repertoires that made up the dataset. A de-identified subject ID, COVID-19 status, age in years and sex were almost always included in the sample metadata. The repertoires were released in a freely available public database meant as a resource for research on the immune response to SARS-CoV-2. The material from the prospective study consisted of cDNA or gDNA derived from T cells, B-cell-depleted T cells, or PBMCs. Results the study describes overall, beyond this receptor: The quantity of clinical and demographic metadata differed by source and by participant and was supplied without curation.

TCRbeta CDR3 regions were amplified from genomic DNA by means of the immunoSEQ Assay, a bias-controlled multiplex PCR. Per the authors' processing: The number of nucleated cells in each sample was estimated from the amplification of reference gene primers within the assay. Sequence reads were collapsed and filtered to measure the absolute abundance of every unique TCRbeta CDR3 rearrangement. For each sample, productive Simpson clonality was calculated as the square root of Simpson's diversity index over productive rearrangements. TCRdb stores this immuneACCESS table with in-frame sequences only. Part of the clones is absent; in the studies checked, under half of the shortfall reflects unresolved V genes, and no reason is known for the rest. Clone size and the V and J calls come from that table; the DNA yielded D and trimming. The table for this sample lists roughly 250,000 clones; about 88% of them were counted only once. Clones ranked in the top ten supply about 0.91% of the sample.

Comment on this clone: This receptor's antigen is unknown. No much larger clonotype is one base removed from it; base qualities were not supplied.

The germline V gene sets CDR1 to SGHRS and CDR2 to YFSETQ. Measured from the cysteine to the phenylalanine, the CDR3 is 17 residues long. The kept DNA is CDR3 alone, 51 bases in frame from the first base. V trim: 4 bases; J trim: 0 bases; unmatched bases: 6. Each collaborating institution followed its own protocols to collect whole blood in K2EDTA tubes. For TCRbeta analysis, collaborators shipped samples as frozen whole blood, isolated PBMCs, or DNA extracted from either of those sample types. Recombination joined TRBV5-1 with TRBJ2-3, and 12 junctional nucleotides match TRBD2. The clonotype was recovered from a man aged 35 to 55 with acute or convalescent COVID-19. Source material: peripheral blood. The CDR3 protein sequence reads: CASSAVLAGGSTDTQYF. Here is the DNA: TGCGCCAGCAGCGCAGTCCTAGCGGGGGGGAGCACAGATACGCAGTATTTT.